Listed below are T cell receptor beta chains from one sample, sequenced in a study of blood T cell repertoires in COVID-19. The assay was immunoSEQ multiplex PCR, and TCRdb's table has in-frame clones only and misses some. The table includes about 190,000 clones, around 84% detected once. Sequences were obtained from peripheral blood. The receptors stem from a man in his forties or fifties with active or convalescent COVID-19. Each CDR3 is given with its conserved first and last residue. D genes are given only for firm matches. Size is stated for part of the rows, as once, few or many counts, or as a class when the clone is expanded.

D: .
V: TRBV9
J: TRBJ2-2
size: .
CDR3: CASSVNPPRGDTGELFF
DNA: TGTGCCAGCAGCGTAAACCCTCCGCGGGGAGACACCGGGGAGCTGTTTTTT

D: .
V: TRBV30
J: TRBJ1-2
size: few
CDR3: CAWSTTNYGYTF
DNA: TGTGCCTGGAGTACAACTAACTATGGCTACACCTTC

D: TRBD1
V: TRBV3-1/TRBV3-2
J: TRBJ1-2
size: .
CDR3: CASSPTGLDGYTF
DNA: TGTGCCAGCAGCCCGACAGGGTTGGATGGCTACACCTTC

D: .
V: TRBV2
J: TRBJ1-4
size: .
CDR3: CASTKDRKLFF
DNA: TGTGCCAGCACCAAAGACAGGAAACTGTTTTTT

D: .
V: TRBV5-1
J: TRBJ2-7
size: .
CDR3: CASSLEFGRGVLREQYF
DNA: TGCGCCAGCAGCTTGGAGTTCGGCAGGGGCGTTCTTCGGGAGCAGTACTTC

D: .
V: TRBV28
J: TRBJ2-2
size: .
CDR3: CASSTDRGELFF
DNA: TGTGCCAGCAGCACAGACAGGGGGGAGCTGTTTTTT

D: TRBD2
V: TRBV27
J: TRBJ2-7
size: .
CDR3: CASSTTSGGAYEQYF
DNA: TGTGCCAGCAGTACTACTAGCGGGGGCGCCTACGAGCAGTACTTC

D: TRBD2
V: TRBV7-8
J: TRBJ2-5
size: .
CDR3: CASSLRAGGAKETQYF
DNA: TGTGCCAGCAGCTTAAGGGCGGGGGGAGCAAAAGAGACCCAGTACTTC

D: .
V: TRBV9
J: TRBJ2-4
size: .
CDR3: CASSELPGLDIQYF
DNA: TGTGCCAGCAGCGAGCTCCCAGGGCTGGACATTCAGTACTTC

D: TRBD1
V: TRBV3-1/TRBV3-2
J: TRBJ1-2
size: few
CDR3: CASSSGTGYYGYTF
DNA: TGTGCCAGCAGCTCCGGGACAGGGTACTATGGCTACACCTTC

D: .
V: TRBV28
J: TRBJ1-6
size: few
CDR3: CASSLPVVRNYSPLHF
DNA: TGTGCCAGCAGTCTCCCCGTGGTCAGGAACTATTCACCCCTCCACTTT

D: .
V: TRBV4-1
J: TRBJ1-3
size: .
CDR3: CASSQDTGSGNTIYF
DNA: TGCGCCAGCAGCCAAGATACAGGGTCAGGAAACACCATATATTTT

D: TRBD1
V: TRBV6-5
J: TRBJ1-2
size: .
CDR3: CASRMGQDYGYTF
DNA: TGTGCCAGCAGGATGGGACAGGACTATGGCTACACCTTC

D: .
V: TRBV9
J: TRBJ2-5
size: .
CDR3: CASSVAPGGKETQYF
DNA: TGTGCCAGCAGCGTAGCCCCTGGGGGGAAAGAGACCCAGTACTTC

D: TRBD1
V: TRBV5-1
J: TRBJ2-3
size: once
CDR3: CASSPFQGAADTQYF
DNA: TGCGCCAGCAGCCCCTTCCAGGGGGCCGCAGATACGCAGTATTTT

D: TRBD2
V: TRBV3-1/TRBV3-2
J: TRBJ2-1
size: .
CDR3: CASSEGGRRTSGYNEQFF
DNA: TGTGCCAGCAGCGAAGGGGGTAGGAGGACTAGCGGGTACAATGAGCAGTTCTTC

D: .
V: TRBV28
J: TRBJ1-6
size: once
CDR3: CASSLSSGKGSPLHF
DNA: TGTGCCAGCAGTTTATCGTCAGGGAAGGGATCACCCCTCCACTTT

D: .
V: TRBV19
J: TRBJ2-1
size: .
CDR3: CASSRGLAPYNEQFF
DNA: TGTGCCAGTAGTAGGGGTCTAGCGCCATACAATGAGCAGTTCTTC

D: .
V: TRBV30
J: TRBJ1-2
size: .
CDR3: CAWSVLRGGTLGLSYGYTF
DNA: TGTGCCTGGAGTGTACTAAGGGGAGGGACACTTGGATTATCCTATGGCTACACCTTC

D: TRBD2
V: TRBV11-3
J: TRBJ2-1
size: .
CDR3: CASSLAGTSGGAKNEQFF
DNA: TGTGCCAGCAGCTTAGCGGGGACTAGCGGGGGGGCTAAGAATGAGCAGTTCTTC

D: .
V: TRBV10-3
J: TRBJ1-6
size: few
CDR3: CAISESRSSYNSPLHF
DNA: TGTGCCATCAGTGAGTCGAGGAGCTCCTATAATTCACCCCTCCACTTT

D: .
V: TRBV5-5
J: TRBJ1-1
size: .
CDR3: CASSLVDGVNTEAFF
DNA: TGTGCCAGCAGCTTGGTAGACGGGGTGAACACTGAAGCTTTCTTT

D: TRBD2
V: TRBV5-1
J: TRBJ2-3
size: .
CDR3: CASSLETSGVTDTQYF
DNA: TGCGCCAGCAGCTTGGAGACTAGCGGGGTTACAGATACGCAGTATTTT

D: TRBD1
V: TRBV16
J: TRBJ1-5
size: once
CDR3: CASSSRDRGHQPQHF
DNA: TGTGCCAGCAGCTCTCGGGACAGGGGGCATCAGCCCCAGCATTTT

D: .
V: TRBV30
J: TRBJ1-1
size: .
CDR3: CAWSVTVMNTEAFF
DNA: TGTGCCTGGAGCGTGACAGTCATGAACACTGAAGCTTTCTTT

D: .
V: TRBV6-1
J: TRBJ1-5
size: .
CDR3: CASSTNREAQPQHF
DNA: TGTGCCAGCAGTACCAATAGGGAGGCTCAGCCCCAGCATTTT

D: TRBD2
V: TRBV9
J: TRBJ2-7
size: .
CDR3: CASSEGTLSGEIRFEPYEQYF
DNA: TGTGCCAGCAGCGAAGGGACCCTTAGCGGGGAAATACGTTTCGAACCTTACGAGCAGTACTTC

D: .
V: TRBV12-5
J: TRBJ2-3
size: .
CDR3: CASGLGTVSSTDTQYF
DNA: TGTGCTAGTGGTTTGGGGACAGTCTCTAGCACAGATACGCAGTATTTT